This T cell receptor (beta chain) originates from a study of blood T cell repertoires in COVID-19. Study in general: Sources were T cells, B-cell-depleted T cells, or PBMCs; the material itself was cDNA or gDNA.

As processed by the authors: Researchers report that nucleated cell counts were estimated from reference gene primer amplification. Sequencing used immunoSEQ multiplex PCR; TCRdb keeps in-frame clones, though not all of them. V, J and clone size were drawn from that table, and D and trimming were deduced from the DNA. The profile shows some 260,000 clones, nearly 90% of them singletons. Germline V lookup: CDR1 SNHLY, CDR2 FYNNEI. Between the trimmed V and J ends, which lost 6 bases and 4 bases, there was a span of 15 bases. This CDR3 comprises 14 residues. This clonotype originated in a young man with active or convalescent COVID-19. The J gene is TRBJ1-2, the V gene TRBV2, with D possibly matching TRBD1 (5 bases). Sequencing was carried out using peripheral blood. The CDR3 reads CASRGLDLTYGYTF. The CDR3 nucleotides are TGTGCCAGCAGGGGACTGGATCTAACCTATGGCTACACCTTC.